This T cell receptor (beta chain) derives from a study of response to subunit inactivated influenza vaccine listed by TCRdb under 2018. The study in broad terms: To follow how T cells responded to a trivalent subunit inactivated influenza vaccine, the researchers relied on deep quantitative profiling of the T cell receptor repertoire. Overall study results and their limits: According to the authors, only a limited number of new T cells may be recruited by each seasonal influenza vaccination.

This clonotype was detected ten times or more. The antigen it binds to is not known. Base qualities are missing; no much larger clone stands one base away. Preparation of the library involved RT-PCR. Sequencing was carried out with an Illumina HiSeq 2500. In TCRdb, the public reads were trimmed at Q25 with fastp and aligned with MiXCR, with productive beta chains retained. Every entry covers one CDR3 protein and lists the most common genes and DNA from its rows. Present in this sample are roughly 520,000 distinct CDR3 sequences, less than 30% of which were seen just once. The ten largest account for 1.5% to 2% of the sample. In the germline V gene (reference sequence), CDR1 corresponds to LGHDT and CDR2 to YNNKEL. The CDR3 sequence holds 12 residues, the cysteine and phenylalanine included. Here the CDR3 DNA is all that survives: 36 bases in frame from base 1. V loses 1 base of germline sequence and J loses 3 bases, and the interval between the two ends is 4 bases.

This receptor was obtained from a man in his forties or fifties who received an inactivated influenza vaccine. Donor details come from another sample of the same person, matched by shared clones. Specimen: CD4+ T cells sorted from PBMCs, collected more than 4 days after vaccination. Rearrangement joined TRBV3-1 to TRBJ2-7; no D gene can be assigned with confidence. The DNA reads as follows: TGTGCCAGCAGCCAAGTTGTCTACGAGCAGTACTTC. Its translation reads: CASSQVVYEQYF.